This T cell receptor beta chain comes out of a study of beta chain features in type 1 diabetes. There was one heparinised blood draw per donor, averaging about 100 mL. Researchers reported sorting CD4+ naive, central memory, regulatory and stem cell-like memory cells via CD45RO/CCR7/CD25/CD127/CD95/CD27. Findings of the study overall: Naive, central memory and Treg TCRB repertoires appeared more alike in patients than in healthy donors.

Isolated RNA was reverse transcribed in full, so expressed TCRB transcripts were sequenced. The average output of naive, central memory and regulatory T cell samples was roughly 3.6 million reads. TCRdb's copy holds only in-frame clones and misses some; the assay was immunoSEQ multiplex PCR. This sample has around 160,000 clones, with about 50% found just once. To note about this clone: Its specificity is unknown.

Germline loops: CDR1 SGHTA, CDR2 FQGTGA. Trimming cost V 5 bases and J 3 bases; bases outside gene matches: 12. The CDR3 spans 16 residues. Sequencing used Tregs from blood. The sequence was obtained from a man aged 18 to 29 in good health. J is TRBJ2-7 and V is TRBV7-3; 8 bases map to TRBD2. The CDR3 DNA reads as TGTGCCAGCAGCCCGTCAAGCGGGAGCGTTGTCTACGAGCAGTACTTC. It translates to CASSPSSGSVVYEQYF. Drawing the rest from reference TRBV7-3 and TRBJ2-7, the complete variable domain is GAGVSQTPSNKVTEKGKYVELRCDPISGHTALYWYRQSLGQGPEFLIYFQGTGAADDSGLPNDRFFAVRPEGSVSTLKIQRTERGDSAVYLCASSPSSGSVVYEQYFGPGTRLTVT.